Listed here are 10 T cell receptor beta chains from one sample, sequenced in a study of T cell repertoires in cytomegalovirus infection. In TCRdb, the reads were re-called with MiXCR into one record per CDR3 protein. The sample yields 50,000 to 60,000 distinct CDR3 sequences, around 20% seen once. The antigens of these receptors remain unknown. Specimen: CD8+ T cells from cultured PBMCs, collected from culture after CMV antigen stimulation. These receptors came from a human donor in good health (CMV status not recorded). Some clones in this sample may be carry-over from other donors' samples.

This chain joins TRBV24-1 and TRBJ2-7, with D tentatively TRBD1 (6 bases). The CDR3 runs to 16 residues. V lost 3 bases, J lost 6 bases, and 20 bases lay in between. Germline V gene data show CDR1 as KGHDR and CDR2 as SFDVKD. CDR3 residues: CATSDGQGHPSGEQYF. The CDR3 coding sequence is TGTGCCACCAGTGATGGCCAGGGACACCCCTCTGGCGAGCAGTACTTC.

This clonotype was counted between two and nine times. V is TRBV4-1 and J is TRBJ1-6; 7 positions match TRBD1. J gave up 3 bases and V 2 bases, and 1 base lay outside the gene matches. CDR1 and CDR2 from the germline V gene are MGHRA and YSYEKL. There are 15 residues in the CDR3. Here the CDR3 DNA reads TGCGCCAGCAGCCAAAACAGGGGCTATAATTCACCCCTCCACTTT. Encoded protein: CASSQNRGYNSPLHF.

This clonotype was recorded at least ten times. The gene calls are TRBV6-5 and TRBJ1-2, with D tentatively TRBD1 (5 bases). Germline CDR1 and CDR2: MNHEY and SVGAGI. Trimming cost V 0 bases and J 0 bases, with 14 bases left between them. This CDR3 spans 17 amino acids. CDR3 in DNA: TGTGCCAGCAGTTACTCGGGCAGGGTGACTTCTAACTATGGCTACACCTTC. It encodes CASSYSGRVTSNYGYTF.

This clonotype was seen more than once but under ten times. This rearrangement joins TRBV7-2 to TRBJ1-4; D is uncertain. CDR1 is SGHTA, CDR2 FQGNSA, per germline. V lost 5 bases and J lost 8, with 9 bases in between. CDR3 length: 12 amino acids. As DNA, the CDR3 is TGTGCCAGCAGCAGAAATGGGGAAAAACTGTTTTTT. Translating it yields CASSRNGEKLFF.

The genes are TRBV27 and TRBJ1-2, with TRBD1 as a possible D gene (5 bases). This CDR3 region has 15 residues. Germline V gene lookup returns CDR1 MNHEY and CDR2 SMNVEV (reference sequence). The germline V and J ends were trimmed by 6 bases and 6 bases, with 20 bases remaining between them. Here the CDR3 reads CASSPRGGSADGYTF. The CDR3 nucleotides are TGTGCCAGCAGCCCACGGGGGGGGTCGGCGGATGGCTACACCTTC.

In nucleotides, the CDR3 is TGTGCCAGCAGTTTAAGCCGCTTTGGAAACACCATATATTTT. This sequence encodes CASSLSRFGNTIYF. The chain links TRBV27 to TRBJ1-3; D gene ambiguous. CDR1 is MNHEY, CDR2 SMNVEV, per germline (reference sequence). V was cut by 2 bases and J by 3 bases, with 8 bases left in between. The CDR3 runs 14 residues.

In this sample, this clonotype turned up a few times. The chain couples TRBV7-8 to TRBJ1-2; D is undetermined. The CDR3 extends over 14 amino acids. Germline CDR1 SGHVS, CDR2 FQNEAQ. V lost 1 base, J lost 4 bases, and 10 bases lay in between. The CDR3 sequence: CASSLDGAIYGYTF. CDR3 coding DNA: TGTGCCAGCAGCTTAGACGGAGCGATCTATGGCTACACCTTC.

The CDR3 coding sequence is TGTGCCAGCAGCCACCCGAGCTCCTACGAGCAGTACTTC. Its protein product is CASSHPSSYEQYF. The chain couples TRBV16 to TRBJ2-7; unclear D gene. This CDR3 region has 13 residues. Germline CDR1 KGHSY, CDR2 FQNENV. V was shortened by 3 bases and J by 0 bases, with 6 bases between the two germline ends.

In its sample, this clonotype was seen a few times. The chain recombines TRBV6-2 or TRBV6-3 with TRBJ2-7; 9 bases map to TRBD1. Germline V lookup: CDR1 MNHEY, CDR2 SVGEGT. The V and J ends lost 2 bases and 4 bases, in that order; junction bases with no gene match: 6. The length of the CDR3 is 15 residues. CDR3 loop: CASSYLDRGNYEQYF. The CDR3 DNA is TGTGCCAGCAGTTACCTGGACAGGGGAAATTACGAGCAGTACTTC.

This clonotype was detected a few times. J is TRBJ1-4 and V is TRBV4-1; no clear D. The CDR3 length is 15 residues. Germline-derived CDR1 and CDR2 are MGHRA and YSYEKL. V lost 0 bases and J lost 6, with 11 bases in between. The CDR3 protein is CASSQDEARDEKLFF. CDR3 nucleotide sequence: TGCGCCAGCAGCCAAGATGAAGCTAGGGATGAAAAACTGTTTTTT.